This T cell receptor beta chain was recovered during a study of T cell repertoires in Merkel cell carcinoma (dated by TCRdb to between 2018 and 2021). Regarding the research as a whole: The study excluded patients who had received intralesional immunotherapy or systemic immune checkpoint blockade before the biopsy. MCPyV-specific clonotypes were first defined by tetramer sorting, cloning and paired TCR sequencing of expanded tumor-infiltrating lymphocytes. Inclusion required a diagnosis of MCPyV-positive Merkel cell carcinoma and successful in vitro expansion of tumor-infiltrating lymphocytes. Broad study findings and their caveats: The study did not examine normal tissue biopsies.

Each study subject had MCPyV-positive Merkel cell carcinoma confirmed by biopsy and had serum antibodies to T-antigen that tested positive. Six or seven adjacent 10-micron frozen tumor sections were used for genomic DNA extraction without cell sorting or culture. Roughly 5 x 5 x 5 mm of tumor biopsy tissue was frozen in optimal cutting temperature compound. In the frozen biopsy, scout sections stained with hematoxylin and eosin confirmed abundant Merkel cell carcinoma and infiltrating cells. The germline V gene encodes CDR1 MNHEY and CDR2 SVGAGI. The CDR3 measures 13 amino acids from cysteine to phenylalanine. The CDR3 DNA has 39 bases and is translated from base 1. Unmatched junction bases come to 3, with V trimmed by 4 bases and J by 4 bases. TRB CDR3 sequencing and data processing of tumor genomic DNA were performed with the immunoSEQ assay. The source is immuneACCESS, and TCRdb retained only in-frame sequences with V and J called. Part of the clones is not carried over; for the studies checked, unresolved V genes explain less than half of this, and the remainder is unexplained. For this sample the table gives 13,000 to 15,000 clones, of which under 85% were detected only once. The ten biggest clones cover 15% to 20% of the sample.

Points on this clone: This receptor's antigen is unknown. Per-base qualities were not stored, and no clone one base away is much larger.

The sequenced material came from tumor tissue. This chain joins TRBV6-5 to TRBJ2-7; 8 central nucleotides agree with TRBD2. This clonotype was sampled from an adult with Merkel cell carcinoma. The nucleotide sequence reads TGTGCCAGCAGTTCACGGGAGGGGTACGAGCAGTACTTC. This translates into CASSSREGYEQYF.